The 5 T cell receptor beta chains in this list originate from one sample, sequenced in a study of shared clonotypes between healthy human individuals. Profiling relied on immunoSEQ multiplex PCR, and the TCRdb table lists in-frame clones only, not all of them. The sample lists some 2.4 million clones; roughly 93% were seen once. Sequenced material: naive CD4+ T cells from PBMCs. Subset reported: CD45RA+ positively selected. The source is a man aged 18 to 29 in good health. Some clones in this sample may be carry-over from other donors' samples.

This clone was detected once. The CDR3 DNA follows: TGTGCCAGCAATTCATTTCAAGGGGTGCGGGAGCAGTTCTTC. Translating it yields CASNSFQGVREQFF. The V and J genes are TRBV7-2 and TRBJ2-1, with D maybe TRBD1 (5 bases). Trimming took 7 bases from V and 10 from J, leaving 20 bases between them. The germline gives CDR1 SGHTA, CDR2 FQGNSA. This CDR3 region has 14 residues.

V is TRBV28 and J is TRBJ2-1, with 10 nucleotides matching TRBD2. The V gene's germline CDR1 is MDHEN and CDR2 SYDVKM. The CDR3 runs to 16 residues. Unmatched junction bases numbered 8, after V lost 5 bases and J lost 4 bases. As DNA, the CDR3 is TGTGCCAGCAGTCCCCCCCTGACTAGCGGGTACAATGAGCAGTTCTTC. It yields the protein CASSPPLTSGYNEQFF.

The J gene is TRBJ1-1, the V gene TRBV6-1; D is uncertain. The CDR3 runs 13 residues. The germline V and J ends were trimmed by 5 bases and 4 bases, with 11 bases remaining between them. Germline V CDR1 and CDR2: MNHNS, SASEGT. As DNA, the CDR3 is TGTGCCAGCAGTAGGGTCGGGAGCACTGAAGCTTTCTTT. Translating gives CASSRVGSTEAFF.

The chain employs TRBV7-9 and TRBJ1-5; D not certain. The CDR3 consists of 15 residues. Germline V gene lookup returns CDR1 SEHNR and CDR2 FQNEAQ (reference sequence). Trimming left V 0 bases short and J 6 bases short, with 12 bases between. CDR3 region: CASSLARPLGQPQHF. CDR3 DNA: TGTGCCAGCAGCTTAGCGAGGCCGCTGGGTCAGCCCCAGCATTTT.

The chain carries TRBV19 and TRBJ1-4; D perhaps matches TRBD1 (6 bases). The CDR3 contains 16 residues. V was cut by 0 bases and J by 5 bases, with 13 bases left in between. Germline CDR1 is LNHDA and CDR2 is SQIVND (reference sequence). The chain's CDR3 is CASSIEGGGENEKLFF. The CDR3 nucleotides are TGTGCCAGTAGTATAGAAGGTGGGGGCGAGAATGAAAAACTGTTTTTT.